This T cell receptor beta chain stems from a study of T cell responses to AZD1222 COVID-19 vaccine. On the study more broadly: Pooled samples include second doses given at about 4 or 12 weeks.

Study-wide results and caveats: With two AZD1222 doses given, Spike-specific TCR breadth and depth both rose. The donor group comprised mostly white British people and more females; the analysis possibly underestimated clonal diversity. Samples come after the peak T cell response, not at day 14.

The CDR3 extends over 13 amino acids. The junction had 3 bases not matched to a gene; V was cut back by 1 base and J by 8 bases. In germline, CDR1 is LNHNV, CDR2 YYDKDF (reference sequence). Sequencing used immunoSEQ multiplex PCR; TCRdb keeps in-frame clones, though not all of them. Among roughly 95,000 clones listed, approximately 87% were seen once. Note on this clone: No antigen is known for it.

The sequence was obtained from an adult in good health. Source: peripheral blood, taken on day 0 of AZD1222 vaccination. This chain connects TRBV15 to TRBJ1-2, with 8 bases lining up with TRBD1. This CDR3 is CATSRGQGKGYTF. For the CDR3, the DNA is TGTGCCACCAGCAGAGGACAGGGGAAAGGCTACACCTTC.